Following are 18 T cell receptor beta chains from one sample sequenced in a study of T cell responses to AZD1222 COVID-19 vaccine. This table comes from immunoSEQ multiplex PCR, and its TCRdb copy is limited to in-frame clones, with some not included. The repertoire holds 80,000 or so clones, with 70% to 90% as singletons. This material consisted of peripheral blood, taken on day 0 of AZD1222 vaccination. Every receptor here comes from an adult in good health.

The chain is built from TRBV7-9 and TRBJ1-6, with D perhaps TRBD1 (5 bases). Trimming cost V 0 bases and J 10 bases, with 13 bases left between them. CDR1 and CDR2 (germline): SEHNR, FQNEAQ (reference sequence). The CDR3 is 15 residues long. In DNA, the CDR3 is TGTGCCAGCAGCTTAGCGAGGCAGGGAGGCTCACCCCTCCACTTT. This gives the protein CASSLARQGGSPLHF. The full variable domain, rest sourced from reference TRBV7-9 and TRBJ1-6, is DTGVSQNPRHKITKRGQNVTFRCDPISEHNRLYWYRQTLGQGPEFLTYFQNEAQLEKSRLLSDRFSAERPKGSFSTLEIQRTEQGDSAMYLCASSLARQGGSPLHFGNGTRLTVT.

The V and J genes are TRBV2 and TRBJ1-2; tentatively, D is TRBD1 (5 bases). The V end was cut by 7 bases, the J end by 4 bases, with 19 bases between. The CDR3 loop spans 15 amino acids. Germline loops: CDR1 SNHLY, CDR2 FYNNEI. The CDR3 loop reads CASNPTGGFTYGYTF. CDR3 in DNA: TGTGCCAGCAACCCAACGGGGGGTTTCACCTATGGCTACACCTTC.

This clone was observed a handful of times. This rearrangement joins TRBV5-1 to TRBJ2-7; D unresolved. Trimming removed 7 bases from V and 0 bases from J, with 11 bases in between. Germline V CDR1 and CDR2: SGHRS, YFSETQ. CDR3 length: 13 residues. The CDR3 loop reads CASRRAASYEQYF. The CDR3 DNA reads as TGCGCCAGCCGCCGGGCGGCCTCCTACGAGCAGTACTTC.

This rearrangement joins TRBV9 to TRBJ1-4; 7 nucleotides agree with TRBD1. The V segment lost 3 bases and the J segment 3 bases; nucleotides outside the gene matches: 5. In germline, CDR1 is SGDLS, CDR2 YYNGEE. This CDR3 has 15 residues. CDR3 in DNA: TGTGCCAGCAGCGGTCAGGGGGTGGCTAATGAAAAACTGTTTTTT. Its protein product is CASSGQGVANEKLFF.

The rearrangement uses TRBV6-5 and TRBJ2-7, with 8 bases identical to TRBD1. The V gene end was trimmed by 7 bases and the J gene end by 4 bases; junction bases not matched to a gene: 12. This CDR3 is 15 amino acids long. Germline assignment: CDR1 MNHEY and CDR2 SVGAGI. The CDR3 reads CASTLVGTGPYEQYF. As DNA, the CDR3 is TGTGCCAGCACCCTCGTGGGGACAGGTCCGTACGAGCAGTACTTC.

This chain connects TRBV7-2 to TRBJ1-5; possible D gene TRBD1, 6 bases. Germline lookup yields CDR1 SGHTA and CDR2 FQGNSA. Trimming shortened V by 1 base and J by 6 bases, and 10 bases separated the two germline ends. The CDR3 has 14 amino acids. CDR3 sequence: CASSLVEGGQPQHF. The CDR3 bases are TGTGCCAGCAGCTTAGTTGAGGGGGGTCAGCCCCAGCATTTT.

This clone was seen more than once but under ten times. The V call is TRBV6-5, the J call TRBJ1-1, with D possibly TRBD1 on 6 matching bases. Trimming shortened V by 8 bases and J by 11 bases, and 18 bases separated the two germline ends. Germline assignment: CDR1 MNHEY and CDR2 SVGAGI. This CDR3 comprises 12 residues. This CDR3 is CASGPGGGPAFF. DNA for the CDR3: TGTGCCAGCGGCCCGGGGGGGGGCCCGGCTTTCTTT.

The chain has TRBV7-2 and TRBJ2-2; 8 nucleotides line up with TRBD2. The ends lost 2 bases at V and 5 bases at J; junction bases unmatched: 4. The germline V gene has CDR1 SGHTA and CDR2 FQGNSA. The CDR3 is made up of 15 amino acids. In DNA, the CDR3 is TGTGCCAGCAGCTTAAACGGGAGGGCAACCGGGGAGCTGTTTTTT. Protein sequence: CASSLNGRATGELFF.

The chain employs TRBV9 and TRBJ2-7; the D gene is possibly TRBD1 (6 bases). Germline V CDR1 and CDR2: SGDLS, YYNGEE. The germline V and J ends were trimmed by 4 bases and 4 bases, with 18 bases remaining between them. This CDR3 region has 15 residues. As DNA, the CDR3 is TGTGCCAGCAGCCCCCTAGGGCAGGGGAGTTACGAGCAGTACTTC. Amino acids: CASSPLGQGSYEQYF. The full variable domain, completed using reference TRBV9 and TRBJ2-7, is DSGVTQTPKHLITATGQRVTLRCSPRSGDLSVYWYQQSLDQGLQFLIQYYNGEERAKGNILERFSAQQFPDLHSELNLSSLELGDSALYFCASSPLGQGSYEQYFGPGTRLTVT.

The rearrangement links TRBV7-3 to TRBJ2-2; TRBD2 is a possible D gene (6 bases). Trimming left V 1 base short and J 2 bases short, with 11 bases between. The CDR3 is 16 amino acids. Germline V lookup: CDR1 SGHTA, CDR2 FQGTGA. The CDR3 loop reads CASSLRLASNTGELFF. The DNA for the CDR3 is TGTGCCAGCAGCTTAAGGCTAGCGAGTAACACCGGGGAGCTGTTTTTT.

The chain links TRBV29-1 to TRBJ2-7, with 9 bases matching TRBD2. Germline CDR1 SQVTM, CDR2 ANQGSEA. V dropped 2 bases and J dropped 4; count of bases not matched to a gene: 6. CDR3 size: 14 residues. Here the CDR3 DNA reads TGCAGCGTTGAATACGCGGGAGGGGCGTACGAGCAGTACTTC. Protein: CSVEYAGGAYEQYF.

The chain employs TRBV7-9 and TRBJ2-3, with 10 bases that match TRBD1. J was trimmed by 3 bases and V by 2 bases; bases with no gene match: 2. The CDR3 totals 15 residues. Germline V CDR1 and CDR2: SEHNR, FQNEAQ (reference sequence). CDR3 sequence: CASSLRTGGTDTQYF. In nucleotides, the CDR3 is TGTGCCAGCAGCTTAAGGACAGGGGGGACAGATACGCAGTATTTT.

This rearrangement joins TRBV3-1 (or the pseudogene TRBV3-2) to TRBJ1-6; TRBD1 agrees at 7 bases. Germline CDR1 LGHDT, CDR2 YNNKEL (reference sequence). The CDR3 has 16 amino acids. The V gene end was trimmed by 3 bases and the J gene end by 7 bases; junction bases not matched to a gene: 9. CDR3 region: CASSQELTGRNSPLHF. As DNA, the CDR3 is TGTGCCAGCAGCCAGGAACTGACAGGGAGGAATTCACCCCTCCACTTT.

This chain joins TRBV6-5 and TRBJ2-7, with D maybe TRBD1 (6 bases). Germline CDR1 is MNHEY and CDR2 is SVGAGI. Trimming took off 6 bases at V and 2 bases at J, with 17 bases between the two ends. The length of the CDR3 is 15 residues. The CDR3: CASRPPGTPPYEQYF. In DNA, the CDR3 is TGTGCCAGCAGACCCCCCGGGACACCCCCCTACGAGCAGTACTTC.

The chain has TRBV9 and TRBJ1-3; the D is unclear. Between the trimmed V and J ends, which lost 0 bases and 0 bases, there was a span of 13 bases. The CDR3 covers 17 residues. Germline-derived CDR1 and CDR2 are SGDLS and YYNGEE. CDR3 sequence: CASSVGSTGGSGNTIYF. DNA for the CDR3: TGTGCCAGCAGCGTAGGTAGTACCGGTGGCTCTGGAAACACCATATATTTT.

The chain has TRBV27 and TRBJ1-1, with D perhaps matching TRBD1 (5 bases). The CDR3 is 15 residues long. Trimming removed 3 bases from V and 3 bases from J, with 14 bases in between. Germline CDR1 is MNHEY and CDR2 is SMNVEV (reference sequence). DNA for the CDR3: TGTGCCAGCAGTTTCCTTTCCAGGGTGGACACTGAAGCTTTCTTT. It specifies CASSFLSRVDTEAFF.

In nucleotides, the CDR3 is TGCGCCAGCGGGTCCCACCTGAAGGGGGGTGAGCAGTACTTC. Its protein product is CASGSHLKGGEQYF. The V and J genes are TRBV10-1 and TRBJ2-7, with D possibly called TRBD1 or TRBD2 (6 bases each). The CDR3 totals 14 residues. Between the trimmed V and J ends, which lost 8 bases and 7 bases, there was a span of 21 bases. Germline V gene lookup returns CDR1 WNHNN and CDR2 SYGVQD (reference sequence).

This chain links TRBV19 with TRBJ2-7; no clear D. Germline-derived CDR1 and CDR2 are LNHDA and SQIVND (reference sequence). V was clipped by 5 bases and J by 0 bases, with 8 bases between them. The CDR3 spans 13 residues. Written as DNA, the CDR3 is TGTGCCAGTAGTCTCCAGGCCTCCTACGAGCAGTACTTC. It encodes CASSLQASYEQYF.